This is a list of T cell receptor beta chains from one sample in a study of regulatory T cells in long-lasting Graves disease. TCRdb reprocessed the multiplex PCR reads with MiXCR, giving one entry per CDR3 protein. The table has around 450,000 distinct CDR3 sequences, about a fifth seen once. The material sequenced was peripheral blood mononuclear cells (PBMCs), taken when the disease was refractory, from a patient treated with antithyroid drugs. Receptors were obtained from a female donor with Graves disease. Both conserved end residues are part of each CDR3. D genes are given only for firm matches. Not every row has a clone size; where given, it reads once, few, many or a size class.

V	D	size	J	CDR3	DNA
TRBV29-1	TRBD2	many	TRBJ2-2	CSVEQASGGSGELFF	TGCAGCGTTGAACAGGCTAGCGGTGGGAGCGGGGAGCTGTTTTTT
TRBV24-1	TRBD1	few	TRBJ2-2	CATSDGDRTNTGELFF	TGTGCCACCAGTGATGGGGACAGGACGAACACCGGGGAGCTGTTTTTT
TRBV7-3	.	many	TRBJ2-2	CASSLALVVGELFF	TGTGCCAGCAGCTTAGCCCTAGTAGTCGGGGAGCTGTTTTTT
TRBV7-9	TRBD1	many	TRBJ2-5	CASGQGARETQYF	TGTGCCAGCGGCCAGGGGGCTCGGGAGACCCAGTACTTC
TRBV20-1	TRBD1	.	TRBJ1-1	CSAPRTGLDTEAFF	TGCAGTGCTCCCCGGACAGGGTTGGACACTGAAGCTTTCTTT
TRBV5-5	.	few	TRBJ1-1	CASSLRWTDSNTEAFF	TGTGCCAGCAGCTTGCGATGGACAGATTCGAACACTGAAGCTTTCTTT
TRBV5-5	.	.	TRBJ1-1	CASSLSPMGAEAFF	TGTGCCAGCAGCTTGAGCCCGATGGGGGCTGAAGCTTTCTTT
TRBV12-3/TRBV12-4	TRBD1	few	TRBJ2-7	CASSYSDRGIYEQYF	TGTGCCAGCAGTTACTCCGACAGGGGAATCTACGAGCAGTACTTC
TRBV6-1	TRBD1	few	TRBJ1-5	CASSPQGANGQPQHF	TGTGCCAGCAGCCCCCAGGGGGCTAATGGTCAGCCCCAGCATTTT
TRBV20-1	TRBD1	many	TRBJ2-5	CSARGWDRGIETQYF	TGCAGTGCTAGAGGTTGGGACAGGGGCATAGAGACCCAGTACTTC
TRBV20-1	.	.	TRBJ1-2	CSAREVRTYGYTF	TGCAGTGCTAGGGAAGTCAGGACCTATGGCTACACCTTC
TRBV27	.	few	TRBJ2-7	CASSTIGRMGSYEQYF	TGTGCCAGCAGCACAATTGGGCGTATGGGCTCCTACGAGCAGTACTTC
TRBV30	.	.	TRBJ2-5	CAWKRQSKETQYF	TGTGCCTGGAAACGACAGTCAAAAGAGACCCAGTACTTC
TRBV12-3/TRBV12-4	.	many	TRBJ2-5	CASSFGVAVQETQYF	TGTGCCAGCAGTTTCGGTGTGGCGGTCCAAGAGACCCAGTACTTC
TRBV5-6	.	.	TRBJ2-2	CASSLMGANTGELFF	TGTGCCAGCAGCTTGATGGGGGCGAACACCGGGGAGCTGTTTTTT
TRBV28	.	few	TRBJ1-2	CASSLFFGDGYTF	TGTGCCAGCAGTTTATTTTTTGGGGATGGCTACACCTTC
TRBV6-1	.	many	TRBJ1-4	CASSERRQGTEKLFF	TGTGCCAGCAGTGAGAGGCGCCAGGGGACCGAAAAACTGTTTTTT
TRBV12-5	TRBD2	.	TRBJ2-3	CASGSPGTSGSVADTQYF	TGTGCTAGTGGTTCCCCCGGGACTAGCGGGAGCGTCGCAGATACGCAGTATTTT
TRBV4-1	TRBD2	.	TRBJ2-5	CASSQVTTSGRYQETQYF	TGCGCCAGCAGCCAAGTCACGACTAGCGGGCGGTACCAAGAGACCCAGTACTTC
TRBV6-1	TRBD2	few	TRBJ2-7	CASLDPGGGREQYF	TGTGCCAGTCTAGATCCGGGCGGGGGGCGCGAGCAGTACTTC
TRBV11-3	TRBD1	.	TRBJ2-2	CASSSKIPGGWNTGELFF	TGTGCCAGCAGCTCCAAAATACCAGGGGGCTGGAACACCGGGGAGCTGTTTTTT
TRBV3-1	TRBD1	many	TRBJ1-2	CASSQESGGSYGYTF	TGTGCCAGCAGCCAAGAGTCAGGGGGCAGCTATGGCTACACCTTC
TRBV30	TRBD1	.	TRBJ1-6	CAWGAGTGLSPLHF	TGTGCCTGGGGGGCCGGGACAGGGCTTTCACCCCTCCACTTT
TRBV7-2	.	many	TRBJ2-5	CASSYLGAGKTQYF	TGTGCCAGCAGCTATCTCGGGGCTGGGAAGACCCAGTACTTC
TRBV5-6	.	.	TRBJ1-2	CASSWRRAGYTF	TGTGCCAGCAGCTGGCGCAGGGCCGGCTACACCTTC
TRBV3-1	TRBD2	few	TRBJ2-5	CASSHRLAGAQETQYF	TGTGCCAGCAGCCACAGGCTAGCGGGGGCCCAAGAGACCCAGTACTTC
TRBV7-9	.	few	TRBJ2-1	CASEDRSSSYNEQFF	TGTGCCAGCGAAGACAGGTCAAGCTCCTACAATGAGCAGTTCTTC
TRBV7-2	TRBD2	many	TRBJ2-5	CASRTLPGGPGQETQYF	TGTGCCAGCAGAACACTGCCGGGAGGGCCGGGGCAAGAGACCCAGTACTTC
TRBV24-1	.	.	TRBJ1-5	CATSDQGINQPQHF	TGTGCCACCAGTGACCAGGGAATCAATCAGCCCCAGCATTTT
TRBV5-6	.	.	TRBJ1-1	CASSLVSNLNTEAFF	TGTGCCAGCAGCTTGGTTTCAAACCTGAACACTGAAGCTTTCTTT
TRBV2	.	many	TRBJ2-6	CASSSGRVGSGANVLTF	TGTGCCAGCAGCTCTGGCCGGGTGGGGTCTGGGGCCAACGTCCTGACTTTC
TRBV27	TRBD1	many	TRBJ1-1	CASSLTPGQGAEAFF	TGTGCCAGCAGTTTAACACCGGGACAGGGGGCTGAAGCTTTCTTT
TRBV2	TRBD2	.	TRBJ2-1	CASRMGLADNEQFF	TGTGCCAGCAGGATGGGACTAGCGGACAATGAGCAGTTCTTC
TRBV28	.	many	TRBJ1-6	CASSLNVGESSYNSPLHF	TGTGCCAGCAGTTTAAATGTAGGGGAAAGCTCCTATAATTCACCCCTCCACTTT
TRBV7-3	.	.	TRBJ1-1	CASTWGTANTEAFF	TGTGCCAGCACGTGGGGAACAGCGAACACTGAAGCTTTCTTT
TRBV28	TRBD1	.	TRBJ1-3	CASSPTGGGYNTIYF	TGTGCCAGCAGCCCGACAGGGGGTGGGTACAACACCATATATTTT
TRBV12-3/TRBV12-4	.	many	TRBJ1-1	CASTTSNTEAFF	TGTGCCAGCACCACCTCGAACACTGAAGCTTTCTTT
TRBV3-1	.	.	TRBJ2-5	CASSQGIFGETQYF	TGTGCCAGCAGCCAGGGTATCTTCGGAGAGACCCAGTACTTC
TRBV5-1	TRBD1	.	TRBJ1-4	CASSRARDRNPTNEKLFF	TGCGCCAGCAGCAGAGCCCGGGACAGAAACCCAACTAATGAAAAACTGTTTTTT
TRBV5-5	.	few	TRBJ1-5	CASSLDGTIRPQHF	TGTGCCAGCAGCTTGGATGGGACGATACGGCCCCAGCATTTT
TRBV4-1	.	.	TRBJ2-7	CASSKGSGYEQYF	TGCGCCAGCAGCAAGGGGTCGGGGTACGAGCAGTACTTC
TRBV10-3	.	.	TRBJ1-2	CAISGGSETNYGYTF	TGTGCCATCAGTGGCGGCTCGGAAACTAACTATGGCTACACCTTC
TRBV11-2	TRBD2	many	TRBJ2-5	CASSSERGQKTQYF	TGTGCCAGCAGCTCGGAGCGGGGGCAAAAGACCCAGTACTTC
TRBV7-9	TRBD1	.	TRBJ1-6	CASRRSGTGTRAYNSPLHF	TGTGCCAGCAGGCGCTCCGGGACAGGGACGAGAGCCTATAATTCACCCCTCCACTTT
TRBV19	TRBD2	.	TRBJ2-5	CASTPGLAGGSETQYF	TGTGCCAGTACCCCTGGACTAGCGGGGGGGAGCGAGACCCAGTACTTC
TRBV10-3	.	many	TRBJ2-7	CAISRGEGYEQYF	TGTGCCATCAGTAGAGGGGAAGGCTACGAGCAGTACTTC
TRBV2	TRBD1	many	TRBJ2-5	CASREEMGQGGETQYF	TGTGCCAGCAGGGAGGAAATGGGACAGGGTGGGGAGACCCAGTACTTC
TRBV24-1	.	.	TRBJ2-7	CATSDRTASYEQYF	TGTGCCACCAGTGATCGGACGGCCTCCTACGAGCAGTACTTC
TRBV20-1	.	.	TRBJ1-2	CSARAWEANYGYTF	TGCAGTGCTAGAGCCTGGGAGGCCAACTATGGCTACACCTTC
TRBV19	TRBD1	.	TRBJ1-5	CASSRDRDRESQHF	TGTGCCAGTAGTAGAGACCGGGACAGGGAATCCCAGCATTTT
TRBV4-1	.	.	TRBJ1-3	CASSRTGGNTIYF	TGCGCCAGCAGCAGAACAGGGGGAAACACCATATATTTT
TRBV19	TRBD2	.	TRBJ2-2	CASSMGRTSNTGELFF	TGTGCCAGTAGTATGGGGAGGACTAGTAACACCGGGGAGCTGTTTTTT